This T cell receptor (beta chain) came from a study of T cells in Graves' hyperthyroidism and ophthalmopathy (dated by TCRdb to the late 2010s). General notes on the study: Peripheral blood was sampled at the time of initial diagnosis, prior to any treatment. A discovery cohort of about a hundred patients, approximately 44 with Graves' ophthalmopathy and fewer than 65 with stable Graves' hyperthyroidism, was used to find distinguishing TCR V-J signatures. Prospective prediction of ophthalmopathy was tested in an independent validation cohort consisting of some 19 hyperthyroidism patients and around 16 patients who later progressed to ophthalmopathy. The 85 to 100 discovery patients were randomly split 7:3 into training and test sets. In addition, the study compared T-cell repertoires in thyroid tissue and in blood from roughly six Graves' hyperthyroidism patients. After blood sampling, hyperthyroidism patients were treated with methimazole at a starting dose of 30 mg daily, and ophthalmopathy patients were treated with high-dose intravenous methylprednisolone. According to the paper, TCR Vbeta CDR3 sequencing was carried out on some 130 peripheral blood samples, which came from some 41 ophthalmopathy, 75 to 80 hyperthyroidism and some 17 progressor patients. Here is what the overall study found, with its caveats: Sample size was not statistically predetermined, and blinding of investigators to group allocation was not performed. A 13 V-J signature model separated ophthalmopathy from stable hyperthyroidism, with nearly 90% sensitivity and about 81% specificity in cross-validation and 80%/75% in testing. In validation, progression to ophthalmopathy was predicted by the model with 65% to 71% sensitivity and approximately 78% specificity, a median of roughly 6.4 months before onset. Blood samples also contained most of the expanded thyroid clonotypes (frequency above 0.001), which suggests that blood repertoires may reflect thyroid immune responses.

This clonotype was found once. Its antigen is currently not known. Nothing much larger sits one base from this clone, and base qualities are not available. A read on its own is weak evidence. TCR beta CDR3 regions were amplified from RNA transcripts. The first round of RT-PCR for the TCR CDR3 was performed with the HTBI primer set and the Qiagen OneStep RT-PCR kit. Libraries were constructed in a second round of multiplex PCR, after which size selection and purification were performed. The libraries were sequenced on an Illumina HiSeq2000 using paired-end 100 bp reads. Processing in the source paper ran as follows. Raw data were processed with SOAPnuke, discarding reads with adapters, uncalled bases, mean Phred below 15, or no exact constant-primer or identifier match. High-quality paired reads were merged with COPE v1.2.5, and unique nucleotide sequences were defined as clonotypes. MiTCR v1.1 was used to align the clonotypes against IMGT TRBV, TRBD and TRBJ reference segments. Analysis was restricted to V-J combinations with a frequency above 0.0001, which covered just over 98% of repertoires. A TCS score was defined as the ratio between F50 (clonal expansion) and ExV (chaos), using BLOSUM62-based TCRdist between CDR3 peptides within each V-J. Welch's t-statistics and random forest reduced some 510 V-J features to 10 to 15, which were used in a naive Bayes classifier (R e1071). TCRdb reprocessing: public reads trimmed at Q25 with fastp, clones called with MiXCR, in-frame beta chains kept. Every CDR3 protein is listed once, alongside the most common genes and DNA of its rows. The V and J calls reflect TCRdb's pipeline rather than the authors' work. Across this sample there are some 500,000 distinct CDR3 sequences, with about 24% seen only once. About 11% of the sample is taken by the ten largest.

Moderately to severely active disease, a Clinical Activity Score of at least 3, a NOSPECS grade of at least 4, and a duration under 3 months were present in ophthalmopathy patients. The study excluded patients with uncontrolled infections, other autoimmune diseases, pregnancy or lactation. Clinical symptoms, serum thyroxine and TRAb, thyroid ultrasound, and orbital computed tomography formed the basis for the diagnoses. Ficoll-Paque density gradient centrifugation was used to isolate PBMCs from approximately 10 ml of fresh peripheral blood. Total RNA was extracted using Trizol reagent, and RNA quality was assessed on an Agilent 2100 Bioanalyzer. CDR1 is given as SGHRS and CDR2 as YFSETQ, both from the germline V gene. The junction carries 9 bases between V and J, which are trimmed by 0 bases and 2 bases respectively. Spanning cysteine to phenylalanine, the CDR3 consists of 15 amino acids. Kept here is only the CDR3 DNA, which spans 45 bases and is read in frame from base 1.

The source material was blood. The V gene is TRBV5-1 and the J gene is TRBJ1-5, with the D gene uncertain. The receptor was derived from a woman aged 25 to 39 with Graves' ophthalmopathy. The DNA sequence is given as TGCGCCAGCAGCTTGGTATCAGGAGGCAATCAGCCCCAGCATTTT. The translation is CASSLVSGGNQPQHF.